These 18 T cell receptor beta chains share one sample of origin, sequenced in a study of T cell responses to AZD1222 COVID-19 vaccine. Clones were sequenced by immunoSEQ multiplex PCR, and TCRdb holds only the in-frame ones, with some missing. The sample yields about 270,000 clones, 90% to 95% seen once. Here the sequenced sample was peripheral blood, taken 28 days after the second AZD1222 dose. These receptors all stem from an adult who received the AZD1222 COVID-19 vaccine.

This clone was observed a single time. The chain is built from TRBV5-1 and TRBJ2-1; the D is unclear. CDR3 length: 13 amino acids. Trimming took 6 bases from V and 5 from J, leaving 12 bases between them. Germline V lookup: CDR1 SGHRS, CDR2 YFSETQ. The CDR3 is CASTTAWDNEQFF. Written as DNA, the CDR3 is TGCGCCAGCACGACGGCGTGGGACAATGAGCAGTTCTTC.

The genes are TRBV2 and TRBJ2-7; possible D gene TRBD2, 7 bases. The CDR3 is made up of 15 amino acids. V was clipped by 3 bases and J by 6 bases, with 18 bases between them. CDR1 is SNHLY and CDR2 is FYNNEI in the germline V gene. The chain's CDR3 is CASSDRGAVGVEQYF. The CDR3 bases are TGTGCCAGCAGTGACCGGGGGGCTGTAGGAGTCGAGCAGTACTTC.

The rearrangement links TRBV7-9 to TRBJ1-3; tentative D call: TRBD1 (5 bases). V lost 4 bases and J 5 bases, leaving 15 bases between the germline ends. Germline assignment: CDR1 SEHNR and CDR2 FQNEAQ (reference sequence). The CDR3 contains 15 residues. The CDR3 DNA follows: TGTGCCAGCAGCTACCTAGGAGGACAAAGAAACACCATATATTTT. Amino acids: CASSYLGGQRNTIYF. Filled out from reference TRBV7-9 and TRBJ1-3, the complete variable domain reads DTGVSQNPRHKITKRGQNVTFRCDPISEHNRLYWYRQTLGQGPEFLTYFQNEAQLEKSRLLSDRFSAERPKGSFSTLEIQRTEQGDSAMYLCASSYLGGQRNTIYFGEGSWLTVV.

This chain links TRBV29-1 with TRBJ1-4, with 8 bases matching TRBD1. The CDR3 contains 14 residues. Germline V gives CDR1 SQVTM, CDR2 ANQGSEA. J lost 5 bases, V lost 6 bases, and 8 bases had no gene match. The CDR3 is CSVGQGGGNEKLFF. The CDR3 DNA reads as TGCAGCGTCGGACAGGGTGGGGGGAATGAAAAACTGTTTTTT.

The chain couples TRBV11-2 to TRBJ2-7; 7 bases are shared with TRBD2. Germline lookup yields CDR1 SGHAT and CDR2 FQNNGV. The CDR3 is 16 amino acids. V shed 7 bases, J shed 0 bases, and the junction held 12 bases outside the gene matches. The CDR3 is CASIPLAGTTSYEQYF. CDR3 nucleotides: TGTGCCAGCATCCCTCTCGCCGGGACTACCTCCTACGAGCAGTACTTC.

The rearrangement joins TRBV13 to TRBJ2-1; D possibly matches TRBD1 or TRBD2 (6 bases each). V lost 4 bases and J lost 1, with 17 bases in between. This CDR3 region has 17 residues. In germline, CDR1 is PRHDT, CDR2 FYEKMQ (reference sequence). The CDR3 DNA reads TGTGCCAGCAGCTCAAGGCTCCTAGGGGGGTCCTACAATGAGCAGTTCTTC. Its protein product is CASSSRLLGGSYNEQFF. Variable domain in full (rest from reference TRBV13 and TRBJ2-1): AAGVIQSPRHLIKEKRETATLKCYPIPRHDTVYWYQQGPGQDPQFLISFYEKMQSDKGSIPDRFSAQQFSDYHSELNMSSLELGDSALYFCASSSRLLGGSYNEQFFGPGTRLTVL.

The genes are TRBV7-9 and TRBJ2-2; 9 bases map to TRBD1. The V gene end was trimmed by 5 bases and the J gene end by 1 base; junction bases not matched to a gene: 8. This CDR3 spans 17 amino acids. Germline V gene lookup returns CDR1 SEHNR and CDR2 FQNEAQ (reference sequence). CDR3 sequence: CASSQGGTGLNTGELFF. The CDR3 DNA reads TGTGCCAGCAGCCAGGGGGGGACAGGGTTGAACACCGGGGAGCTGTTTTTT.

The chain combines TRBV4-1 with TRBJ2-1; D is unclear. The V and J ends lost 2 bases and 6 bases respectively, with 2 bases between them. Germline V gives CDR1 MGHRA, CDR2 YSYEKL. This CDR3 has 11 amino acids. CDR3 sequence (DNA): TGCGCCAGCAGCCAATCCAATGAGCAGTTCTTC. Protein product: CASSQSNEQFF.

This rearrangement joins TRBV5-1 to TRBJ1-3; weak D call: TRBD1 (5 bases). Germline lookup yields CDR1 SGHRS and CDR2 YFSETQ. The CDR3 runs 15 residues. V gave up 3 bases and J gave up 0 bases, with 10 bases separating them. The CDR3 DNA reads TGCGCCAGCAGCTCCCGAGGGGACTCTGGAAACACCATATATTTT. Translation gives CASSSRGDSGNTIYF.

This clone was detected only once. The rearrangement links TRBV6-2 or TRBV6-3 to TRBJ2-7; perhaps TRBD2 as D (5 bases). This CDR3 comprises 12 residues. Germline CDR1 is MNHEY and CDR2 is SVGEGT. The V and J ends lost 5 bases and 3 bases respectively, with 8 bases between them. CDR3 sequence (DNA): TGTGCCAGCAGTAGACGGGACTACGAGCAGTACTTC. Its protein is CASSRRDYEQYF.

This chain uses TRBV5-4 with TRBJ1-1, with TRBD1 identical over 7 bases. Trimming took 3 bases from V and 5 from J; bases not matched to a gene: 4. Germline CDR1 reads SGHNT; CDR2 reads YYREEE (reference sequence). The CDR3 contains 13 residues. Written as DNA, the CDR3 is TGTGCCAGCAGCTATGGGACAGAGACTGAAGCTTTCTTT. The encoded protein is CASSYGTETEAFF.

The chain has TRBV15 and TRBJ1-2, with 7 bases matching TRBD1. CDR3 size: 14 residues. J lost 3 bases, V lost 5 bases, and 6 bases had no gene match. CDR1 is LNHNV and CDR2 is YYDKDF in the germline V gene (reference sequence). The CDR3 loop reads CATSRGGTDYGYTF. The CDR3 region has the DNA TGTGCCACCAGCCGGGGGGGGACAGACTATGGCTACACCTTC.

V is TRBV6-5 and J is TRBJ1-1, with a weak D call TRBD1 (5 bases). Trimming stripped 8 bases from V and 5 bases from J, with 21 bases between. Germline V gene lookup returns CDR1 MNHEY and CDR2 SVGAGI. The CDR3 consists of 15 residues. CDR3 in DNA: TGTGCCAGCTCCCACGGGGGGGGAGAATCGACTGAAGCTTTCTTT. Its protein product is CASSHGGGESTEAFF.

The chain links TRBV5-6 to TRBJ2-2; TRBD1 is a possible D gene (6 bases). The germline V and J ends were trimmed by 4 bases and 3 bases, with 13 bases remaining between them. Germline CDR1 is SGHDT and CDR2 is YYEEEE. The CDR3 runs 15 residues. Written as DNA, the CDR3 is TGTGCCAGCAGCACTGACAGGACATACACCGGGGAGCTGTTTTTT. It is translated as CASSTDRTYTGELFF.

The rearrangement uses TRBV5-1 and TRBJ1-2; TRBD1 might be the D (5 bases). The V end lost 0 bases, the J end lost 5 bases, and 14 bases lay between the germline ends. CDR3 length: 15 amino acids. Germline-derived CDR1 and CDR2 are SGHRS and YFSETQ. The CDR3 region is CASSLDSGARYGYTF. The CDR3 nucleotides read TGCGCCAGCAGCTTGGACTCCGGGGCTAGATATGGCTACACCTTC.

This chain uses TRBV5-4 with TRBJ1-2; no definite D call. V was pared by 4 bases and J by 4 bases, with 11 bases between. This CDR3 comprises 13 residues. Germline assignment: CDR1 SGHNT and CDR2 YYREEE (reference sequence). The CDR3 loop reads CASSPQARYGYTF. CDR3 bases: TGTGCCAGCAGCCCCCAGGCACGCTATGGCTACACCTTC.

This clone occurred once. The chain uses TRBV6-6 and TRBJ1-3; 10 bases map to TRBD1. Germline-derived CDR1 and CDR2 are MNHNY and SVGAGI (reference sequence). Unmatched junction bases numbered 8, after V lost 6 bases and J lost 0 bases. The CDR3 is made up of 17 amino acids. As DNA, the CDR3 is TGTGCCAGCAGGCGATCCGACAGGGGGCTCTCTGGAAACACCATATATTTT. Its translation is CASRRSDRGLSGNTIYF.

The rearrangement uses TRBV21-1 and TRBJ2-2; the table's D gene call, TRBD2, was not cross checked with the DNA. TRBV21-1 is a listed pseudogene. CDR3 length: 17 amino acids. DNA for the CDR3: TGTGCCAGCAGCAATAGTGGACGGCGGGAGGGCCCCGGGGAGCTGTTTTTT. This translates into CASSNSGRREGPGELFF.